The present entry profiles one TCR beta chain with its context. Its specificity is unknown. This sample was taken from a study of T cell responses to AZD1222 COVID-19 vaccine. General study findings and limits: Repertoires were sampled only after the peak T cell response. Donors, mostly white British, included more females; clonal diversity was possibly underestimated. Epitopes outside B.1.351 and B.1.1.7 mutated regions reportedly drew nearly half of spike TCRs.

The ends were cut back, 6 bases at V and 6 bases at J, with 18 bases in the middle. Germline V gene sequence: CDR1 MDHEN, CDR2 SYDVKM. This CDR3 region has 14 residues. Data came from immunoSEQ multiplex PCR; TCRdb stores just in-frame clones and leaves some out. Found here are about 190,000 clones, almost 95% of them singletons; the top ten hold over 1%. This clonotype was sampled from an adult in good health. This sample comprised peripheral blood, obtained on day 0 of AZD1222 vaccination. The V call is TRBV28, the J call TRBJ2-7; D possibly matches TRBD1 or TRBD2 (5 bases each). The CDR3 sequence: CASSTSGTPGEQYF. As DNA, the CDR3 is TGTGCCAGCAGCACATCCGGGACCCCTGGCGAGCAGTACTTC. Full variable domain (rest looked up from reference TRBV28 and TRBJ2-7): DVKVTQSSRYLVKRTGEKVFLECVQDMDHENMFWYRQDPGLGLRLIYFSYDVKMKEKGDIPEGYSVSREKKERFSLILESASTNQTSMYLCASSTSGTPGEQYFGPGTRLTVT.